One TCR beta chain is described in this entry. What it binds is unknown. One junction end does not reproduce the germline sequence, and a read error may be involved. These data come from a study of blood T cells in healthy people across ages. Notes on the study in general: Diversity of TCR beta per million T cells declined in a roughly linear way with age. There was no known CMV status for donors, so expanded clonotype changes were possibly confounded.

Total RNA was isolated from each sample in quantities of at least 5 micrograms. Germline CDR1 and CDR2: MNHNY and SVGAGI (reference sequence). The CDR3 contains 15 residues. Using a J-beta primer mix together with a sample-barcoded 5' primer, a second PCR was run for roughly 7 to 12 cycles. Each CDR3 protein gets one entry after TCRdb re-called the 5' RACE reads with MiXCR. The sample lists approximately 1,000,000 distinct CDR3 sequences; about two fifths were seen once. The source is a young man in good health. The chain recombines TRBV6-6 with TRBJ1-1; tentatively, D is TRBD1 (6 bases). Sample: blood. The CDR3 coding sequence is TGTGTCAGCAACCCTCAAGGTACAGGGCTCACTGAAGCTTTCTTT. Its translation is CVSNPQGTGLTEAFF.